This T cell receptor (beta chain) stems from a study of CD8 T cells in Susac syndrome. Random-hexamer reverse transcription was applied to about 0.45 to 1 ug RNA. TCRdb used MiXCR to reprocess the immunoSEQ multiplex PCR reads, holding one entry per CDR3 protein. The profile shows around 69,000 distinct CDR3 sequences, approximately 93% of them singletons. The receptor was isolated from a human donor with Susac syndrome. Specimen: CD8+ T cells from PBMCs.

Written as DNA, the CDR3 is TGCAGTGCTAGAGATAAGGGACAGGGGTCCCCTGAAGCTTTCTTT. Translating gives CSARDKGQGSPEAFF. V usage is TRBV20-1 and J usage is TRBJ1-1, with 10 bases lining up with TRBD1. Germline lookup yields CDR1 DFQATT and CDR2 SNEGSKA (reference sequence). The CDR3 spans 15 residues. V shed 0 bases, J shed 6 bases, and the junction held 7 bases outside the gene matches.